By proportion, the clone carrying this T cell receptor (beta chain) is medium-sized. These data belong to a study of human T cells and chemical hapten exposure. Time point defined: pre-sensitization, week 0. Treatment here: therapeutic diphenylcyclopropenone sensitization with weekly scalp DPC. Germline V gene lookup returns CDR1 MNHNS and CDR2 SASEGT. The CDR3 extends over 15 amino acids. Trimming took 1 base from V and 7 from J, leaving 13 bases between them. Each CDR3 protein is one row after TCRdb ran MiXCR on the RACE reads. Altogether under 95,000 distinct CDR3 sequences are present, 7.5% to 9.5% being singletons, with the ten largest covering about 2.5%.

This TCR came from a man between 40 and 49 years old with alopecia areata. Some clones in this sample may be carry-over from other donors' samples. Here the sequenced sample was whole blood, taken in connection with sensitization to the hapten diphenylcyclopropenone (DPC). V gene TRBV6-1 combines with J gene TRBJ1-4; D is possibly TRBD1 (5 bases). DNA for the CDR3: TGTGCCAGCAGTGAAGAAGATGGGGGATCTGAAAAACTGTTTTTT. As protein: CASSEEDGGSEKLFF.